These 9 T cell receptor beta chains share one sample of origin, sequenced in a study of cytomegalovirus exposure and HLA in healthy donors. The PCR used 60 Vbeta and 13 Jbeta primers. Assay used: immunoSEQ multiplex PCR; TCRdb lists only in-frame clones, some missing. Of about 240,000 clones listed, around 80% were seen once; the top ten hold about 0.47%. Sequencing was carried out using PBMCs. The receptors here all came from a boy younger than 18 in good health and CMV-seronegative.

The chain is built from TRBV6-1 and TRBJ2-2, with D uncertain. The CDR3 covers 14 residues. V was pared by 7 bases and J by 0 bases, with 9 bases between. The germline V gene has CDR1 MNHNS and CDR2 SASEGT. CDR3 in amino acids: CASNSPPNTGELFF. The DNA of the CDR3 is TGTGCCAGCAACTCCCCCCCGAACACCGGGGAGCTGTTTTTT.

The genes are TRBV11-2 and TRBJ1-1; TRBD1 aligns across 8 bases. CDR1 and CDR2 (germline): SGHAT, FQNNGV. The V gene end was trimmed by 6 bases and the J gene end by 1 base; junction bases not matched to a gene: 4. CDR3 length: 14 residues. The DNA of the CDR3 is TGTGCCAGCAGAGGGGGGACAGGGAACACTGAAGCTTTCTTT. Its protein product is CASRGGTGNTEAFF.

The chain links TRBV4-1 to TRBJ1-4, with 8 bases fitting TRBD1. The trim removed 6 bases at V and 6 bases at J, leaving 6 bases unmatched. The germline V gene has CDR1 MGHRA and CDR2 YSYEKL. The CDR3 sequence is 14 residues long. CDR3: CASSRTGRDEKLFF. The CDR3 coding sequence is TGCGCCAGCAGTCGGACAGGGAGGGATGAAAAACTGTTTTTT.

The J gene is TRBJ1-4, the V gene TRBV4-1; D possibly corresponds to TRBD1 (6 bases). V was clipped by 4 bases and J by 8 bases, with 11 bases between them. Germline-derived CDR1 and CDR2 are MGHRA and YSYEKL. The CDR3 is made up of 13 amino acids. The CDR3 loop is CASSRGPGEKLFF. The CDR3 DNA is TGCGCCAGCAGCCGGGGGCCGGGGGAAAAACTGTTTTTT.

The chain couples TRBV13 to TRBJ2-7; D is perhaps TRBD2 (6 bases). Germline V gene sequence: CDR1 PRHDT, CDR2 FYEKMQ (reference sequence). V was trimmed by 6 bases and J by 1 base, leaving 19 bases between them. The CDR3 has 16 residues. CDR3 sequence (DNA): TGTGCCAGCAGTTTAAGGGCACTAGCACCGTCCTACGAGCAGTACTTC. Its protein is CASSLRALAPSYEQYF.

The chain recombines TRBV7-9 with TRBJ1-5; TRBD1 might be the D (6 bases). This CDR3 has 15 residues. The germline CDR1 and CDR2 sequences are SEHNR and FQNEAQ (reference sequence). Trimming left V 3 bases short and J 4 bases short, with 13 bases between. CDR3 protein: CASSLGRGGNQPQHF. DNA of the CDR3: TGTGCCAGCAGCTTGGGCAGGGGTGGAAATCAGCCCCAGCATTTT.

The rearrangement links TRBV6-5 to TRBJ1-2; the D is unclear. The V gene lost 6 bases and the J gene lost 6 bases, with 17 bases spanning the gap. The CDR3 extends over 14 amino acids. CDR1 and CDR2 (germline): MNHEY, SVGAGI. The CDR3 DNA sequence: TGTGCCAGCAGCCACGCGGAAGGAGGAAATGGCTACACCTTC. Translation gives CASSHAEGGNGYTF.

In this sample, this clone turned up once. This sequence joins TRBV27 and TRBJ2-3; the match to TRBD2 covers 9 bases. V was pared by 5 bases and J by 6 bases, with 9 bases of the junction left unmatched. The CDR3 covers 15 residues. Germline-derived CDR1 and CDR2 are MNHEY and SMNVEV (reference sequence). This CDR3 reads CASSPPGGGEDTQYF. The DNA of the CDR3 is TGTGCCAGCAGTCCCCCTGGCGGGGGGGAGGATACGCAGTATTTT.

This chain joins TRBV7-9 and TRBJ2-7, with D perhaps matching TRBD2 (5 bases). The CDR3 contains 14 residues. Germline CDR1 and CDR2: SEHNR and FQNEAQ (reference sequence). V was cut by 1 base and J by 7 bases, with 14 bases left in between. CDR3: CASSLGGRGQEQYF. In DNA, the CDR3 is TGTGCCAGCAGCTTAGGTGGACGAGGGCAAGAGCAGTACTTC.